This T cell receptor beta chain was identified during a study of response to subunit inactivated influenza vaccine. This clonotype was detected a few times. What it binds is not known. V was pared by 0 bases and J by 8 bases, with 12 bases between. The CDR3 is 15 amino acids. Germline assignment: CDR1 SGDLS and CDR2 YYNGEE. Notes on the study in general: Authors suggested each seasonal influenza vaccination recruits few new T cells.

MiXCR, applied by TCRdb to the RT-PCR reads, yields one record per CDR3 protein. The table has roughly 570,000 distinct CDR3 sequences, 10% to 15% seen once; the top ten hold roughly 13%. Here the sequenced sample was PBMCs from blood, taken around seven weeks after vaccination. This receptor was identified in a man between 45 and 60 years old who received an inactivated influenza vaccine. The chain combines TRBV9 with TRBJ1-6, with D tentatively TRBD1 (6 bases). The CDR3 sequence is CASSVDQGRDSPLHF. CDR3 in DNA: TGTGCCAGCAGCGTAGATCAGGGGCGGGATTCACCCCTCCACTTT.